The rows below give T cell receptor beta chains drawn from one sample of a study of CD8 T cells in Susac syndrome. TCRdb reprocessed the immunoSEQ multiplex PCR reads via MiXCR and lists one record per CDR3 protein. This table has 140,000 to 150,000 distinct CDR3 sequences, roughly 94% appearing once. Sequenced material: CD4+ T cells from PBMCs. Receptors were obtained from a human donor in good health. CDR3s include the opening cysteine and the closing phenylalanine or tryptophan. The D gene is left open where the match is weak. Clone size appears in some rows only: once, few, many, or a class for an expanded clone.

abundance | d_gene | j_gene | v_gene | CDR3aa | CDR3nt
. | . | TRBJ2-2 | TRBV14 | CASRRTSGAGELFF | TGTGCCAGCAGACGAACCTCGGGGGCTGGGGAGCTGTTTTTT
. | TRBD2 | TRBJ2-2 | TRBV25-1 | CASNLAGGPTGELFF | TGTGCCAGCAACCTAGCGGGAGGGCCGACCGGGGAGCTGTTTTTT
. | . | TRBJ1-1 | TRBV6-5 | CASTRVGLNTEAFF | TGTGCCAGCACTCGGGTGGGACTAAACACTGAAGCTTTCTTT
. | . | TRBJ1-4 | TRBV14 | CASSQGYRDNEKLFF | TGTGCCAGCAGCCAAGGGTACAGGGACAATGAAAAACTGTTTTTT
. | . | TRBJ1-5 | TRBV24-1 | CATRPGGGNQPQHF | TGTGCCACCCGCCCTGGTGGAGGCAATCAGCCCCAGCATTTT
. | . | TRBJ2-7 | TRBV3-1 | CASGRAGGLPYEQYF | TGTGCCAGCGGTCGGGCAGGGGGGCTTCCCTACGAGCAGTACTTC
. | . | TRBJ1-2 | TRBV6-1 | CASSAGTRLVNPYGYTF | TGTGCCAGTTCGGCCGGGACACGTTTAGTTAACCCCTATGGCTACACCTTC
. | TRBD1 | TRBJ2-7 | TRBV24-1 | CATRHRGRSSYEQYF | TGTGCCACCAGACACAGGGGCCGGAGCTCCTACGAGCAGTACTTC
. | TRBD2 | TRBJ2-3 | TRBV13 | CASSLTSVSTDTQYF | TGTGCCAGCAGTCTCACTAGCGTTAGCACAGATACGCAGTATTTT
. | . | TRBJ1-5 | TRBV18 | CASSPAGDQPQHF | TGTGCCAGCTCACCGGCTGGGGATCAGCCCCAGCATTTT
. | TRBD1 | TRBJ2-1 | TRBV6-5 | CASRNNRDSYNEQFF | TGTGCCAGCCGCAACAATAGGGACAGCTACAATGAGCAGTTCTTC
. | . | TRBJ2-3 | TRBV2 | CARAASRFLTDTQYF | TGTGCCAGAGCCGCCTCCCGCTTTTTAACAGATACGCAGTATTTT
. | . | TRBJ1-3 | TRBV20-1 | CSARDQGSGNTIYF | TGCAGTGCTAGAGATCAGGGCTCTGGAAACACCATATATTTT
. | TRBD2 | TRBJ2-1 | TRBV9 | CASSVGVKREGNNEQFF | TGTGCCAGCAGCGTAGGAGTTAAGCGGGAGGGAAACAATGAGCAGTTCTTC
. | TRBD1 | TRBJ2-5 | TRBV7-9 | CASSSNYRGTFQETQYF | TGTGCCAGCAGCTCGAATTACAGGGGAACCTTCCAAGAGACCCAGTACTTC
once | . | TRBJ2-5 | TRBV7-9 | CASSWVDGTQYF | TGTGCCAGCAGCTGGGTTGACGGGACCCAGTACTTC
. | . | TRBJ1-2 | TRBV6-5 | CASSLDQGAHGYTF | TGTGCCAGCAGTCTGGACCAGGGCGCCCACGGCTACACCTTC
. | . | TRBJ1-2 | TRBV7-9 | CASSLRGQPYGYTF | TGTGCCAGCAGCTTAAGGGGTCAGCCATATGGCTACACCTTC
. | TRBD2 | TRBJ2-4 | TRBV5-1 | CASSLVGLAGVKNIQYF | TGCGCCAGCAGCTTGGTAGGCCTAGCGGGAGTCAAAAACATTCAGTACTTC
. | TRBD1 | TRBJ1-5 | TRBV6-6 | CARGQLLGLNQPQHF | TGTGCCAGGGGACAGTTGTTGGGGCTCAATCAGCCCCAGCATTTT
. | . | TRBJ1-1 | TRBV6-6 | CASSYSRGVGAEAFF | TGTGCCAGCAGTTACTCGAGGGGCGTCGGGGCTGAAGCTTTCTTT
once | . | TRBJ2-6 | TRBV3-1 | CASSQAFGGGANVLTF | TGTGCCAGCAGCCAAGCTTTTGGAGGTGGGGCCAACGTCCTGACTTTC
. | . | TRBJ1-2 | TRBV29-1 | CSVTGPPDYGYTF | TGCAGCGTTACAGGACCTCCTGACTATGGCTACACCTTC
few | . | TRBJ2-5 | TRBV19 | CASTRGMAGAGETQYF | TGTGCCAGTACGAGGGGGATGGCGGGAGCCGGCGAGACCCAGTACTTC
. | . | TRBJ1-2 | TRBV3-1 | CASSHGNGYTF | TGTGCCAGCAGCCACGGAAATGGCTACACCTTC
. | . | TRBJ1-5 | TRBV7-9 | CASSLLGDQPQHF | TGTGCCAGCAGCTTATTGGGTGACCAGCCCCAGCATTTT
. | TRBD1 | TRBJ1-6 | TRBV6-5 | CASSQGGAYNSPLHF | TGTGCCAGCAGTCAGGGGGGGGCCTATAATTCACCCCTCCACTTT
. | . | TRBJ2-2 | TRBV4-1 | CASSQDTGQVAGELFF | TGCGCCAGCAGCCAAGACACGGGACAAGTAGCCGGGGAGCTGTTTTTT
. | TRBD2 | TRBJ2-1 | TRBV7-2 | CASSLTSGVHNEQFF | TGTGCCAGCAGCTTAACTAGCGGGGTACACAATGAGCAGTTCTTC
. | TRBD2 | TRBJ2-1 | TRBV12-3/TRBV12-4 | CASSPSGTYNEQFF | TGTGCCAGCAGCCCTAGCGGCACATACAATGAGCAGTTCTTC
. | . | TRBJ2-7 | TRBV6-1 | CASSDWGESSYEQYF | TGTGCCAGCAGTGATTGGGGGGAGAGCTCCTACGAGCAGTACTTC
. | TRBD1 | TRBJ2-7 | TRBV20-1 | CSASHRTGLLYEQYF | TGCAGTGCTAGCCACCGGACAGGGCTCCTCTACGAGCAGTACTTC
. | TRBD2 | TRBJ2-7 | TRBV19 | CASRPSGSRSYEQYF | TGTGCCAGTAGACCGAGCGGGAGTCGCTCCTACGAGCAGTACTTC
. | . | TRBJ2-7 | TRBV10-3 | CAISDRVGEQYF | TGTGCCATCAGTGACAGGGTAGGCGAGCAGTACTTC
. | TRBD2 | TRBJ2-7 | TRBV18 | CASSPTGTSASYEQYF | TGTGCCAGCTCACCTACCGGGACTAGCGCCTCCTACGAGCAGTACTTC